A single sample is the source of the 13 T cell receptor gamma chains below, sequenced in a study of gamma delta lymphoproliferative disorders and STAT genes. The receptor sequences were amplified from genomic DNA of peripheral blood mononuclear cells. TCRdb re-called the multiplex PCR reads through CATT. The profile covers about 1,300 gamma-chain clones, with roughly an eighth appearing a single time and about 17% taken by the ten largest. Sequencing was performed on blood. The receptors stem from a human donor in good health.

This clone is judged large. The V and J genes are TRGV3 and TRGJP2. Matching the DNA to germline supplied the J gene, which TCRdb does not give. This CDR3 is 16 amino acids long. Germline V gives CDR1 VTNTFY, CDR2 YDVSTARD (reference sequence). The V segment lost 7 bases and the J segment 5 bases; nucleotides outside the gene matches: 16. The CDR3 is CATCEKSQRSDWIKTF. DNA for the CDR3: TGTGCCACCTGTGAGAAGTCCCAGCGGAGTGATTGGATCAAGACGTTT.

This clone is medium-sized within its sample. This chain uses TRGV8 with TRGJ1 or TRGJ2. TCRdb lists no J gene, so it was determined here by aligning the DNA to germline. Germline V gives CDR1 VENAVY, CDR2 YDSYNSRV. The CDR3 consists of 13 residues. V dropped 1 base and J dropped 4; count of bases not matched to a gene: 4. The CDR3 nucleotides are TGTGCCACCTGGGATAGAAAGTATTATAAGAAACTCTTT. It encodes CATWDRKYYKKLF.

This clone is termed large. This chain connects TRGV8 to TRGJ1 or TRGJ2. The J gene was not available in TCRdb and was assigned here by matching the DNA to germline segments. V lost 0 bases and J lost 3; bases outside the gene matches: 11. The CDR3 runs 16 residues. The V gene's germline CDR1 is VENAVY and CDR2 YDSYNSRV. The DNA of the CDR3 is TGTGCCACCTGGGATAGGTTTCCCGCCGCTTATTATAAGAAACTCTTT. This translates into CATWDRFPAAYYKKLF.

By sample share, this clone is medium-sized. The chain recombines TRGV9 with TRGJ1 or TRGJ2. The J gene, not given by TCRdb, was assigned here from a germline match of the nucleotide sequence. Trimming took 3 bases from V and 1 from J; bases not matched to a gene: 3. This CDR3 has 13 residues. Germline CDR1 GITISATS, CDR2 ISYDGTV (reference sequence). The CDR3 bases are TGTGCCTTGTGGGAGACAAATTATTATAAGAAACTCTTT. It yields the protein CALWETNYYKKLF.

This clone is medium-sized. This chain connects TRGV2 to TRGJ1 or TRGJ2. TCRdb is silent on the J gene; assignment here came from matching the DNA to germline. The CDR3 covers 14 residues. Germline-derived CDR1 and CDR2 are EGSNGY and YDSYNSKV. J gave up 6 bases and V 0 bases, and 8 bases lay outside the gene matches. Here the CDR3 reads CATWDGPESYKKLF. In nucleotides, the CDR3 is TGTGCCACCTGGGACGGGCCGGAAAGTTATAAGAAACTCTTT.

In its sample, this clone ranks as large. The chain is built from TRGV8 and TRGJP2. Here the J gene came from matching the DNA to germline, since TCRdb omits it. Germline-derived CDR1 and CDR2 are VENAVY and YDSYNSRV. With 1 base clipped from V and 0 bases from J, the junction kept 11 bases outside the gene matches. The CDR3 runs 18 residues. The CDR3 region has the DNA TGTGCCACCTGGGATAGCCCTTTACTCTATAGTAGTGATTGGATCAAGACGTTT. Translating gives CATWDSPLLYSSDWIKTF.

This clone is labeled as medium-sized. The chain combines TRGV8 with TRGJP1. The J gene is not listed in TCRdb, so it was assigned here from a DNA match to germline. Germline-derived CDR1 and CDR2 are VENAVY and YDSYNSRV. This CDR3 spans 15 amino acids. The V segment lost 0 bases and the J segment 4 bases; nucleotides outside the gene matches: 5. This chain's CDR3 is CATWDRTDTGWFKIF. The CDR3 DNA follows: TGTGCCACCTGGGATAGGACGGACACTGGTTGGTTCAAGATATTT.

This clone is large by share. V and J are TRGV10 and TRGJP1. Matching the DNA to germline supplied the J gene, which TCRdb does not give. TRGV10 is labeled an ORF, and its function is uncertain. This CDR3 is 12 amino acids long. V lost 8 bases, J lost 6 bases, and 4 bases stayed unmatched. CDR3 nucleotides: TGTGCTGCGTGGGATTCTGGTTGGTTCAAGATATTT. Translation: CAAWDSGWFKIF.

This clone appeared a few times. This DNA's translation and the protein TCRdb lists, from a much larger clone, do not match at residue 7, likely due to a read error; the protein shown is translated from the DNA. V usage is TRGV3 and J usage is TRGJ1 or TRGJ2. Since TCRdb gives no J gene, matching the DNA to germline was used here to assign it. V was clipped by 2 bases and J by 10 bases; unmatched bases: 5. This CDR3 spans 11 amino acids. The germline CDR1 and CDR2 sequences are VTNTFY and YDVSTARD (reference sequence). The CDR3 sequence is CATWDTLKKLF. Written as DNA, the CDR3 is TGTGCCACCTGGGACACTCTCAAGAAACTCTTT.

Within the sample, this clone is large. Here the CDR3 reads CATWDRGGRIYYKKLF. CDR3 DNA sequence: TGTGCCACCTGGGACCGGGGGGGACGAATTTATTATAAGAAACTCTTT. The rearrangement joins TRGV4 to TRGJ1 or TRGJ2. No J gene is reported in TCRdb; it was inferred here by comparing the DNA with germline. CDR3 length: 16 amino acids. V lost 4 bases and J lost 3; bases outside the gene matches: 15. Germline loops: CDR1 EGSTGY, CDR2 YDSYTSSV.

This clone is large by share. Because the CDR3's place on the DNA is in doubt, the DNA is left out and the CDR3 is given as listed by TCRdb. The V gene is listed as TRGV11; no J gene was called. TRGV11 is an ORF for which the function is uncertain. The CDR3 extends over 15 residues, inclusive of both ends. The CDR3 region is CTTVPAGLGTFKKLF.

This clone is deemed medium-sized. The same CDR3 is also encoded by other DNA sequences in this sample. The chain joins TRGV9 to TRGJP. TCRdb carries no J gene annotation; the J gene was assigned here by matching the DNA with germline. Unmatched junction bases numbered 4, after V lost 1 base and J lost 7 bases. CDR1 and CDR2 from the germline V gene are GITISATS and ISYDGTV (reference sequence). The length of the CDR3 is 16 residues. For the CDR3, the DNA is TGTGCCTTGTGGGAGGTCCGTGAGTTGGGCAAAAAAATCAAGGTATTT. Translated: CALWEVRELGKKIKVF.

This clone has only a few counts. This CDR3 reads CATSTGWFKIF. In DNA form, the CDR3 reads TGTGCCACCTCCACTGGTTGGTTCAAGATATTT. The V gene is TRGV8, the J gene TRGJP1. No J segment appears in TCRdb, so it was assigned here by matching the sequence to germline. The CDR3 totals 11 residues. Germline assignment: CDR1 VENAVY and CDR2 YDSYNSRV. V was pared by 8 bases and J by 3 bases, with 0 bases of the junction left unmatched.